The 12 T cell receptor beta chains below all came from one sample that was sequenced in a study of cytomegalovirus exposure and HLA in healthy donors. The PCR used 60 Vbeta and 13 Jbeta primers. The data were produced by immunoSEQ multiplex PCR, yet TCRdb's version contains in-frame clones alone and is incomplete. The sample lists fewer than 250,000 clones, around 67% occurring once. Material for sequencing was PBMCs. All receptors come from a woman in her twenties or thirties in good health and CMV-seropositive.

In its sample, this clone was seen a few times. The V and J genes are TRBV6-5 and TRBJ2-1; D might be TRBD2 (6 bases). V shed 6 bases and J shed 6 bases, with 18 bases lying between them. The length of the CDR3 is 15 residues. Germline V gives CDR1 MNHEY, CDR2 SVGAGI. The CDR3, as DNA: TGTGCCAGCAGGGAGGGCTGGAATTGGATCAATGAGCAGTTCTTC. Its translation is CASREGWNWINEQFF.

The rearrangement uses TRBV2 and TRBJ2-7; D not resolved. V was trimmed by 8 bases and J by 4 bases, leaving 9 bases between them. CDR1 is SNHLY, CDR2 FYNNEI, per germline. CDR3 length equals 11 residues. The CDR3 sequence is CASRGRYEQYF. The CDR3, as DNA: TGTGCCAGCCGCGGTCGGTACGAGCAGTACTTC.

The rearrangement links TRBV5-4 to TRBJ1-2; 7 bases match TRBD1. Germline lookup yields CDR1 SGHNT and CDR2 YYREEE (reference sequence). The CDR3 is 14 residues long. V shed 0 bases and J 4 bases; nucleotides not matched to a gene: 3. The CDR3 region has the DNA TGTGCCAGCAGCTTGGCTGGACAGGTCTATGGCTACACCTTC. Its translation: CASSLAGQVYGYTF.

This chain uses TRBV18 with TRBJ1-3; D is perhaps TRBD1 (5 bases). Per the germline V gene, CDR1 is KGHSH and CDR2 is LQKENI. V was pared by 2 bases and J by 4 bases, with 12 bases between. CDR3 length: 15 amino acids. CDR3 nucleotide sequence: TGTGCCAGCTCACCAAGTACAGGTGGAGGAAACACCATATATTTT. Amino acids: CASSPSTGGGNTIYF.

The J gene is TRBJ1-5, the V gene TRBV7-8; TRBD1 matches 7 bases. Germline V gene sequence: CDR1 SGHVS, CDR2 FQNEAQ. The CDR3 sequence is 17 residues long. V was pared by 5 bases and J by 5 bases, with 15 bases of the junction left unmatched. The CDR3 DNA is TGTGCCAGCAGCCCACGGTCCAGCCCCGGACAGGATCAGCCCCAGCATTTT. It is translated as CASSPRSSPGQDQPQHF.

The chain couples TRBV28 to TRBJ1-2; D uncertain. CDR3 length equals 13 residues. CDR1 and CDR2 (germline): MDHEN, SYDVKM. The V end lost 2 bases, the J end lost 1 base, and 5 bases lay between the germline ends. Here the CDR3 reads CASSLSDNYGYTF. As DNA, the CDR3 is TGTGCCAGCAGTTTAAGCGATAACTATGGCTACACCTTC.

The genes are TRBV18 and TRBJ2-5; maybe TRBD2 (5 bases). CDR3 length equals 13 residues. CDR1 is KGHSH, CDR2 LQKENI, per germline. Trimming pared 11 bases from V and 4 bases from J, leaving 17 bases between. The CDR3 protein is CAGRQDGVETQYF. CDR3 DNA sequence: TGTGCCGGTCGGCAGGACGGGGTAGAGACCCAGTACTTC.

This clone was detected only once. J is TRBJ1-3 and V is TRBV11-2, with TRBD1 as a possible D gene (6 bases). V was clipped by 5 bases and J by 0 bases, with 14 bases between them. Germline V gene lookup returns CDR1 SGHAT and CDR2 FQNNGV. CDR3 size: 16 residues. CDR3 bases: TGTGCCAGCAGCCAATTCGGACAGACCTCTGGAAACACCATATATTTT. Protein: CASSQFGQTSGNTIYF.

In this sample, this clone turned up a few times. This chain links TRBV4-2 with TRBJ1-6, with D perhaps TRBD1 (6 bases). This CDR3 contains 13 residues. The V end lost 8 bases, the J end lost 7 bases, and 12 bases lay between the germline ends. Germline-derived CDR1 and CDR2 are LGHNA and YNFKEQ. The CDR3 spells CASLGQPNSPLHF. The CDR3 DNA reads TGTGCCAGCCTCGGACAGCCGAATTCACCCCTCCACTTT.

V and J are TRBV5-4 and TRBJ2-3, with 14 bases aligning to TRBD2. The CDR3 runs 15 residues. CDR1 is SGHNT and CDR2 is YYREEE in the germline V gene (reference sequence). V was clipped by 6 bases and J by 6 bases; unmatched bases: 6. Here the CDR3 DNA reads TGTGCCAGCACCCCCGGGACTAGCGGGAGTGATACGCAGTATTTT. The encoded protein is CASTPGTSGSDTQYF.

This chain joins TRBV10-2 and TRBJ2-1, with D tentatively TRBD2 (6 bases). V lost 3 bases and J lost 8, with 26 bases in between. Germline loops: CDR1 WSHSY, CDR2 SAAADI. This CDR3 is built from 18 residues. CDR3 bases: TGCGCCAGCAGTGAATCGGGGACTTATGCATTCAACGGCGATGAGCAGTTCTTC. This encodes CASSESGTYAFNGDEQFF.

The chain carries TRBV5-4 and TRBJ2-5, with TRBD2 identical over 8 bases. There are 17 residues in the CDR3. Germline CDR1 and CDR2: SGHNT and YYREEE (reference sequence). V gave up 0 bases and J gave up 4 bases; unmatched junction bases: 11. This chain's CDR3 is CASSLGPERESRETQYF. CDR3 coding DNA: TGTGCCAGCAGCTTGGGCCCCGAGCGGGAGAGCCGAGAGACCCAGTACTTC.